The 25 T cell receptor beta chains listed next were all sequenced from one sample in a study of metastatic and nonmetastatic thyroid tumors. No treatment of any kind had been given to any patient before thyroid surgery. MiXCR re-clonotyped the PCR reads for TCRdb. The table has 25,000 to 35,000 clones, 25% to 30% seen once. The sequenced material came from blood. The source is a female donor with papillary thyroid cancer or a benign thyroid nodule (not recorded which). Some clones in this sample may be carry-over from other donors' samples.

This clone was counted at least ten times. The rearrangement uses TRBV5-8 and TRBJ1-6; a possible D gene is TRBD1 (6 bases). The CDR3 is 9 amino acids. Looked up from germline, CDR1 is SGHTS and CDR2 is YDEGEE. V was trimmed by 10 bases and J by 14 bases, leaving 10 bases between them. CDR3 protein: CAGTGTLHF. CDR3 DNA: TGTGCCGGCACAGGGACCCTCCACTTT.

In this sample, this clone turned up a few times. The V and J genes are TRBV10-3 and TRBJ2-3; the match to TRBD2 covers 12 bases. Germline V gene data show CDR1 as ENHRY and CDR2 as SYGVKD. Unmatched junction bases numbered 10, after V lost 10 bases and J lost 5 bases. CDR3 size: 15 residues. This CDR3 is CATTTSGRAGDTQYF. In nucleotides, the CDR3 is TGTGCCACCACGACTAGCGGGAGAGCGGGAGATACGCAGTATTTT.

The chain joins TRBV2 to TRBJ2-6, with a weak D call TRBD1 (5 bases). Germline V gene lookup returns CDR1 SNHLY and CDR2 FYNNEI. CDR3 length: 19 amino acids. Deletions cut 4 bases from V and 0 bases from J, with 19 bases between. The CDR3 region is CASSVTASYTYSGANVLTF. CDR3 sequence (DNA): TGTGCCAGCAGTGTGACAGCATCTTACACCTACTCTGGGGCCAACGTCCTGACTTTC.

This clone was picked up a small number of times. Because it lacks the conserved phenylalanine or tryptophan at the end, this CDR3 is likely a read error. The rearrangement uses TRBV12-3 or TRBV12-4 and TRBJ2-7; D is possibly TRBD2 (6 bases). The CDR3 covers 14 residues. Trimming pared 4 bases from V and 4 bases from J, leaving 14 bases between. CDR3 sequence (DNA): TGTGCCAGCAGTTCCGGGACTCTCGAGTACGAGCAGTACCTC. Translated: CASSSGTLEYEQYL.

The chain is built from TRBV12-3 or TRBV12-4 and TRBJ2-5; TRBD2 matches 10 bases. CDR3 length: 14 amino acids. Trimming took 5 bases from V and 5 from J; bases not matched to a gene: 5. As DNA, the CDR3 is TGTGCCAGCAGTCCAACAGCGGGGGGGGAGACCCAGTACTTC. Encoded protein: CASSPTAGGETQYF.

About this clone itself: A read error may explain this, as a much larger clone is one base away. V gene TRBV6-2 or TRBV6-3 combines with J gene TRBJ1-1, with D perhaps matching TRBD1 (6 bases). Germline V gene sequence: CDR1 MNHEY, CDR2 SVGEGT. V was trimmed by 6 bases and J by 4 bases, leaving 12 bases between them. The CDR3 has 13 amino acids. CDR3 sequence: CASRYQGSTEAFF. CDR3 DNA: TGTGCCAGCAGATACCAGGGGAGCACTGAAGCTTTCTTT.

In regard to this clone: A read error may produce the germline difference seen at one junction end. J is TRBJ1-3 and V is TRBV9; 7 bases are a match to TRBD1. The CDR3 spans 15 residues. The germline gives CDR1 SGDLS, CDR2 YYNGEE. In DNA form, the CDR3 reads TGTTCCAGCTCTCAGCAGGGGGGCTCTGGAAACACCATATATTTT. It translates to CSSSQQGGSGNTIYF.

The chain has TRBV2 and TRBJ2-7; 13 bases are shared with TRBD2. The CDR3 consists of 15 residues. CDR1 and CDR2 from the germline V gene are SNHLY and FYNNEI. The trim removed 4 bases at V and 6 bases at J, leaving 6 bases unmatched. The CDR3 here is CASSATSGRVSEQYF. DNA of the CDR3: TGTGCCAGCAGTGCTACTAGCGGGAGGGTGAGCGAGCAGTACTTC.

The chain uses TRBV12-3 or TRBV12-4 and TRBJ2-7, with D possibly matching TRBD1 (6 bases). The CDR3 is 12 amino acids. V lost 2 bases to trimming and J lost 7 bases, with 9 bases between them. The CDR3 sequence is CASSLLQGEQYF. In nucleotides, the CDR3 is TGTGCCAGCAGTTTACTACAGGGTGAGCAGTACTTC.

This clone has just a few counts. This chain joins TRBV6-1 and TRBJ1-1; D is unclear. Trimming stripped 8 bases from V and 4 bases from J, with 14 bases between. The CDR3 spans 13 residues. Germline V gene sequence: CDR1 MNHNS, CDR2 SASEGT. The CDR3 reads CASLLVGSTEAFF. The CDR3 DNA is TGTGCCAGCCTTCTGGTTGGGAGCACTGAAGCTTTCTTT.

This clone was seen just once. The V call is TRBV7-2, the J call TRBJ2-7; a possible D gene is TRBD2 (5 bases). Germline values: CDR1 SGHTA, CDR2 FQGNSA. CDR3 length equals 15 residues. The V gene lost 5 bases and the J gene lost 0 bases, with 14 bases spanning the gap. CDR3 sequence: CASSPSRGSSYEQYF. The DNA of the CDR3 is TGTGCCAGCAGCCCCAGCCGGGGTAGCTCCTACGAGCAGTACTTC. Complete variable domain (other parts from reference TRBV7-2 and TRBJ2-7): GAGVSQSPSNKVTEKGKDVELRCDPISGHTALYWYRQSLGQGLEFLIYFQGNSAPDKSGLPSDRFSAERTGGSVSTLTIQRTQQEDSAVYLCASSPSRGSSYEQYFGPGTRLTVT.

This clone showed up many times. The rearrangement uses TRBV11-1 and TRBJ1-1; D is unclear. This CDR3 is built from 14 residues. V was shortened by 2 bases and J by 4 bases, with 11 bases between the two germline ends. Germline loops: CDR1 SGHAT, CDR2 FQDESV (reference sequence). CDR3 sequence (DNA): TGTGCCAGCAGCTTATTCGGCCGGGGCACTGAAGCTTTCTTT. Translating it yields CASSLFGRGTEAFF.

This clone was seen a handful of times. J is TRBJ2-1 and V is TRBV6-1, with 8 positions matching TRBD1. The CDR3 spans 14 residues. Germline V gene data show CDR1 as MNHNS and CDR2 as SASEGT. After removal of 6 bases from V and 10 bases from J, the junction contained 11 bases not matched to a gene. In nucleotides, the CDR3 is TGTGCCAGCAGCATGGATCCAGGGGGCAGGGAGCAGTTCTTC. Translated: CASSMDPGGREQFF.

The chain combines TRBV10-2 with TRBJ2-7; D perhaps matches TRBD1 (5 bases). Trimming shortened V by 3 bases and J by 7 bases, and 19 bases separated the two germline ends. Germline-derived CDR1 and CDR2 are WSHSY and SAAADI. CDR3 length equals 15 residues. The CDR3 loop is CASSEAGQSSREQYF. CDR3 coding DNA: TGCGCCAGCAGTGAAGCAGGGCAAAGCTCCAGGGAGCAGTACTTC.

CDR3 nucleotides: TGTGCCAGCAGGGATCGCGGCCTTGGGGACTATGGCTACACCTTC. It codes for CASRDRGLGDYGYTF. This chain uses TRBV28 with TRBJ1-2; D is undetermined. Trimming pared 6 bases from V and 3 bases from J, leaving 17 bases between. Germline V CDR1 and CDR2: MDHEN, SYDVKM. This CDR3 comprises 15 residues.

This chain joins TRBV2 and TRBJ2-2; the D gene is possibly TRBD1 (5 bases). The CDR3 loop spans 15 amino acids. The V gene's germline CDR1 is SNHLY and CDR2 FYNNEI. V was shortened by 6 bases and J by 1 base, with 12 bases between the two germline ends. In DNA, the CDR3 is TGTGCCAGCAGGGTAAGACAGCAGAACACCGGGGAGCTGTTTTTT. The encoded protein is CASRVRQQNTGELFF.

This clone turned up a few times. This may be a read error, as it is one base from a much larger clone. Other nucleotide sequences in the sample specify the same CDR3. The V and J genes are TRBV7-2 and TRBJ2-3; D is unresolved. CDR3 length: 13 residues. Germline CDR1 SGHTA, CDR2 FQGNSA. V was clipped by 1 base and J by 6 bases, with 8 bases between them. The CDR3: CASSLVTSDTQYF. The CDR3 DNA reads TGTGCCAGCAGCTTAGTTACCAGCGATACGCAGTATTTT.

This clone qualifies as medium-sized. The J gene is TRBJ1-5, the V gene TRBV12-3 or TRBV12-4; maybe TRBD1 (5 bases). This CDR3 region has 16 residues. Trimming cost V 6 bases and J 0 bases, with 15 bases left between them. The CDR3 DNA is TGTGCCAGCAGCCCGTTAGGGGAGGGTAGCAATCAGCCCCAGCATTTT. Residues: CASSPLGEGSNQPQHF.

The chain joins TRBV5-1 to TRBJ2-2; no clear D gene. CDR3 size: 14 residues. Trimming pared 0 bases from V and 1 base from J, leaving 4 bases between. Germline CDR1 reads SGHRS; CDR2 reads YFSETQ. The DNA of the CDR3 is TGCGCCAGCAGCTTGGGCCTGAACACCGGGGAGCTGTTTTTT. Translated, it gives CASSLGLNTGELFF.

The chain employs TRBV12-3 or TRBV12-4 and TRBJ1-6; 7 positions match TRBD1. V lost 2 bases, J lost 7 bases, and 8 bases stayed unmatched. The CDR3 sequence is 16 residues long. CDR3 protein: CASSLTGVSLNSPLHF. The CDR3 region has the DNA TGTGCCAGCAGTTTAACAGGGGTCTCCCTAAATTCACCCCTCCACTTT.

This clone has just a few counts. The chain links TRBV6-1 to TRBJ2-7; TRBD2 aligns across 7 bases. The CDR3 sequence is 13 residues long. The V gene's germline CDR1 is MNHNS and CDR2 SASEGT. V was pared by 9 bases and J by 2 bases, with 7 bases of the junction left unmatched. CDR3 coding DNA: TGTGCCAGAGTAGCGGGTAGCCCCTACGAGCAGTACGTC. Its translation: CARVAGSPYEQYV.

This rearrangement joins TRBV20-1 to TRBJ1-2; 8 bases are shared with TRBD1. The J segment lost 7 bases and the V segment lost 3 bases, leaving 7 bases of the junction unmatched. Germline V gene lookup returns CDR1 DFQATT and CDR2 SNEGSKA (reference sequence). The CDR3 is 13 residues long. The CDR3 nucleotides read TGCAGTGCTAGGCCAGGGGGCAATGGTGGCTACACCTTC. It specifies CSARPGGNGGYTF.

The V gene is TRBV19, the J gene TRBJ1-1; TRBD1 matches 8 bases. Germline lookup yields CDR1 LNHDA and CDR2 SQIVND (reference sequence). This CDR3 is 14 amino acids long. V shed 7 bases, J shed 1 base, and the junction held 5 bases outside the gene matches. The CDR3 loop reads CASTRDRGNTEAFF. DNA of the CDR3: TGTGCCAGTACCAGAGACAGGGGGAACACTGAAGCTTTCTTT.

This clone was seen many times. The junction and the germline gene differ at one end; a read error may be behind it. This CDR3 is also generated by other DNA sequences in the sample. The chain joins TRBV27 to TRBJ2-4, with D possibly matching TRBD2 (5 bases). The germline V gene has CDR1 MNHEY and CDR2 SMNVEV (reference sequence). This CDR3 has 14 amino acids. Written as DNA, the CDR3 is TGCGCCAGCAGAGGGTCATTAGCCAAAAACATTCAGTACTTC. Residues: CASRGSLAKNIQYF.

The chain uses TRBV10-1 and TRBJ2-3; D unclear. The V end lost 3 bases, the J end lost 14 bases, and 15 bases lay between the germline ends. Germline CDR1 and CDR2: WNHNN and SYGVQD (reference sequence). This CDR3 is 12 amino acids long. The CDR3 is CASSERWDTVYF. CDR3 coding DNA: TGCGCCAGCAGTGAAAGGTGGGATACGGTGTATTTT.